This T cell receptor beta chain is drawn from a study of patients and donors after allogeneic stem cell transplantation. The CDR3 runs to 14 residues. Trimming removed 5 bases from V and 0 bases from J, with 8 bases in between. Germline CDR1 is SGHVS and CDR2 is FNYEAQ. One entry per CDR3 protein, called by TCRdb with MiXCR from the RT-PCR reads. Of roughly 230,000 distinct CDR3 sequences listed, approximately 14% are singletons. V usage is TRBV7-6 and J usage is TRBJ1-3; D call uncertain. The specimen was blood, either unsorted or a sorted T cell fraction (not recorded which). The TCR originated in a human donor who was either an allogeneic HSCT recipient or a stem cell or donor lymphocyte infusion donor (not recorded which). It is not recorded whose cells these are; they may come from a transplant donor. CDR3 in DNA: TGTGCCAGCAGCCCTCGTTACTCTGGAAACACCATATATTTT. Translation gives CASSPRYSGNTIYF.